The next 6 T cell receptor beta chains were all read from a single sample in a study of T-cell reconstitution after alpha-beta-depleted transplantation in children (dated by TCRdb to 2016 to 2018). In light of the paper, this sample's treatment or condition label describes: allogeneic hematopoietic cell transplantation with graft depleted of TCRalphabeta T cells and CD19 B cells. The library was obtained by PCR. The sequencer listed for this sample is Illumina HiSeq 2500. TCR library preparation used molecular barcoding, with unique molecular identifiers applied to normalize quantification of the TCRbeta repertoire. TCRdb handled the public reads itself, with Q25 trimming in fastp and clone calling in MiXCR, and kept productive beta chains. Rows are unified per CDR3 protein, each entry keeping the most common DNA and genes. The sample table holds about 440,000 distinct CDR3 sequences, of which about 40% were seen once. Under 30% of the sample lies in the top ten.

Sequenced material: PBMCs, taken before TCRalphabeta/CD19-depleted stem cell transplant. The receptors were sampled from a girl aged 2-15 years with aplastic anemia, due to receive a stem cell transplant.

CDR3 DNA sequence: TGTGCCAGCAGTGCCCTCGACACCTACACCTTC. It specifies CASSALDTYTF. The chain employs TRBV25-1 and TRBJ1-2; no clear D. The length of the CDR3 is 11 residues. V dropped 4 bases and J dropped 10 bases, with 10 bases sitting between them. CDR1 and CDR2 (germline): MGHDK, SYGVNS.

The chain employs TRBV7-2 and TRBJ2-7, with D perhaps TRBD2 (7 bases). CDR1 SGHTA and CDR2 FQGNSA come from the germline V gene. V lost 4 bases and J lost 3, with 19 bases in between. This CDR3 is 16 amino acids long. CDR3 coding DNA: TGTGCCAGCAGCTCCTCCGGAGGGGGGGGAGGCTACGAGCAGTACTTC. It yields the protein CASSSSGGGGGYEQYF.

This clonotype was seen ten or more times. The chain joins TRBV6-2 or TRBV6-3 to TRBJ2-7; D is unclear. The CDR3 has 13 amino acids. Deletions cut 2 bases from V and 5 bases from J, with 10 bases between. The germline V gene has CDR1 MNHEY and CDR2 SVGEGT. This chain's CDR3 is CASSYRSVHEQYF. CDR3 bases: TGTGCCAGCAGTTACAGGTCTGTCCACGAGCAGTACTTC.

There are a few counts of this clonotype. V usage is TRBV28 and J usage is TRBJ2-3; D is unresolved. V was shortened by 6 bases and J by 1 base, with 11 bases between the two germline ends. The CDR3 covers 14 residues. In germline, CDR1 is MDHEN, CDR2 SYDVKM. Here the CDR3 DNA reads TGTGCCAGCAGCCTCTCGGGCGGCACAGATACGCAGTATTTT. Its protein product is CASSLSGGTDTQYF.

The CDR3 reads CASSQDAGTLNYGYTF. The CDR3 DNA is TGTGCCAGCAGCCAAGATGCAGGGACGTTGAACTATGGCTACACCTTC. The V gene is TRBV4-2, the J gene TRBJ1-2, with TRBD1 as a possible D gene (5 bases). The V gene's germline CDR1 is LGHNA and CDR2 YNFKEQ. V lost 0 bases to trimming and J lost 2 bases, with 13 bases between them. The CDR3 is 16 residues long.

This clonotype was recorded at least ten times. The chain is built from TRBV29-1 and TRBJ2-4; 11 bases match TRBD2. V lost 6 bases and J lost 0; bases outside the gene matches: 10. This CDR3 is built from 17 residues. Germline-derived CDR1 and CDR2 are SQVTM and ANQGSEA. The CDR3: CSVRGTSGSLAKNIQYF. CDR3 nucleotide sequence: TGCAGCGTCAGGGGGACTAGCGGTTCGCTAGCCAAAAACATTCAGTACTTC.